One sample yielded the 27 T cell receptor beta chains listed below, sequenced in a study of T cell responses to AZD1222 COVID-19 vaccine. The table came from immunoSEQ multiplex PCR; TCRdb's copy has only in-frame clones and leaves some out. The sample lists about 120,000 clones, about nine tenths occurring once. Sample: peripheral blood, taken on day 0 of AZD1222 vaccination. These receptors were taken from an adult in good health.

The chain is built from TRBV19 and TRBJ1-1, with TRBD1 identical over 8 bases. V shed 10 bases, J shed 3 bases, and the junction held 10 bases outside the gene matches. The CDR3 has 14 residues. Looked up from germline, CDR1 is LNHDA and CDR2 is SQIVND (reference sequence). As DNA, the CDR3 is TGTGCCACCTCTCGGACAGGGAGGGACACTGAAGCTTTCTTT. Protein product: CATSRTGRDTEAFF.

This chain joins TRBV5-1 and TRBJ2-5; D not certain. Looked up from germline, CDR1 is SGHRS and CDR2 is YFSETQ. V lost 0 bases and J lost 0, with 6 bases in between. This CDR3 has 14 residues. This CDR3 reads CASSLEPDQETQYF. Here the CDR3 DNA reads TGCGCCAGCAGCTTGGAGCCAGACCAAGAGACCCAGTACTTC.

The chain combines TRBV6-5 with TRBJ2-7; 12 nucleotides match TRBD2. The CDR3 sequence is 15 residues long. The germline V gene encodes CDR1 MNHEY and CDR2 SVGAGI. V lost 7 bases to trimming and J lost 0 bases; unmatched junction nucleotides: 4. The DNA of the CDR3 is TGTGCCAGCACGACTAGCGGGAGTCCCTCCTACGAGCAGTACTTC. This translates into CASTTSGSPSYEQYF.

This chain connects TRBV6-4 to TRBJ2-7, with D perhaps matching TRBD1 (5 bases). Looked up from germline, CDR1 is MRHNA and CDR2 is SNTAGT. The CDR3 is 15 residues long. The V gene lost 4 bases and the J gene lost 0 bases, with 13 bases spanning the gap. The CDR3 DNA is TGTGCCAGCAGTGGCAGGGTTATTAGCTCCTACGAGCAGTACTTC. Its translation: CASSGRVISSYEQYF.

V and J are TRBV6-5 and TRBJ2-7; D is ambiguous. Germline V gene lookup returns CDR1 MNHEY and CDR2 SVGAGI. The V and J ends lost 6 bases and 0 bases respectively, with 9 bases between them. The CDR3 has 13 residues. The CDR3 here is CASSDPRSYEQYF. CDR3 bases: TGTGCCAGCAGCGACCCGCGCTCCTACGAGCAGTACTTC.

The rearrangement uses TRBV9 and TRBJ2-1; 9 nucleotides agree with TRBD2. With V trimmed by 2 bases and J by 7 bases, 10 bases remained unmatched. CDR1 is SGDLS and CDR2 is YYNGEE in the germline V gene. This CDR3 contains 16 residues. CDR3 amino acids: CASSVAVAGVGNEQFF. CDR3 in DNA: TGTGCCAGCAGCGTGGCGGTAGCGGGAGTGGGGAATGAGCAGTTCTTC.

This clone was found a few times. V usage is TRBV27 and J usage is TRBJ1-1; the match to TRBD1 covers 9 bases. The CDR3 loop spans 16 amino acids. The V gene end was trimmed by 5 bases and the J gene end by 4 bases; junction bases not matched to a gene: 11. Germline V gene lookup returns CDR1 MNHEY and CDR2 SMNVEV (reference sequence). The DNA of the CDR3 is TGTGCCAGCAGTGGTCGGACAGGGGCGGTCGGCACTGAAGCTTTCTTT. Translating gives CASSGRTGAVGTEAFF.

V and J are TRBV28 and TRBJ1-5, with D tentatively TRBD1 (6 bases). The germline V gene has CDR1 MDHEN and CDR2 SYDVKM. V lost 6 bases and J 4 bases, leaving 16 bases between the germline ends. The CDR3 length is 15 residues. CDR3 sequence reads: CASSRPSDRNQPQHF. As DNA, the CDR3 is TGTGCCAGCAGCCGTCCTTCCGACAGGAATCAGCCCCAGCATTTT.

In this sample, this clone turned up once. As DNA, the CDR3 is TGTGCCAGCAGCTTGACAGGGGGGGATAGCAATCAGCCCCAGCATTTT. Translation gives CASSLTGGDSNQPQHF. The rearrangement links TRBV7-8 to TRBJ1-5; 9 bases fit TRBD1. The V gene's germline CDR1 is SGHVS and CDR2 FQNEAQ. V trimming: 3 bases; J trimming: 0 bases; junction bases outside the gene matches: 3. The CDR3 length is 16 residues.

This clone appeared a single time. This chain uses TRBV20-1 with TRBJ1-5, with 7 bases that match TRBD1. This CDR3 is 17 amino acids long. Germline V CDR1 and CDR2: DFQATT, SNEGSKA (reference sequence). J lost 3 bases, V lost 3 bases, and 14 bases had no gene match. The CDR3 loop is CSASGRPTGLSNQPQHF. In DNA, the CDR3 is TGCAGTGCTAGTGGGCGACCGACAGGGCTGTCCAATCAGCCCCAGCATTTT.

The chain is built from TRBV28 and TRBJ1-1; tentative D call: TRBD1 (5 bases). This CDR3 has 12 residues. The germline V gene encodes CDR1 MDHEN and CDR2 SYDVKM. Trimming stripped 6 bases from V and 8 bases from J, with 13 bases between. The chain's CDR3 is CASRRPGAEAFF. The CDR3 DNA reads TGTGCCAGCAGACGCCCCGGGGCCGAAGCTTTCTTT.

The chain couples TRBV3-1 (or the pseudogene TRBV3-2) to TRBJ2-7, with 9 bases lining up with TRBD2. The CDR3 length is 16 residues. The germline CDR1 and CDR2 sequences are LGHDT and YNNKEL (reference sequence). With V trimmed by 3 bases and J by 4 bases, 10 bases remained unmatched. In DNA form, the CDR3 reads TGTGCCAGCAGCCACGGAGCGGCGGGAGGGCCTTACGAGCAGTACTTC. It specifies CASSHGAAGGPYEQYF.

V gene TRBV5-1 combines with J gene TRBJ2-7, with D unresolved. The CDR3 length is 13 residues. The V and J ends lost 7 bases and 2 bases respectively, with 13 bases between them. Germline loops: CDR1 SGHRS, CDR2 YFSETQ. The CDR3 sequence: CASQLMETYEQYF. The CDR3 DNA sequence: TGCGCCAGCCAGCTTATGGAAACCTACGAGCAGTACTTC.

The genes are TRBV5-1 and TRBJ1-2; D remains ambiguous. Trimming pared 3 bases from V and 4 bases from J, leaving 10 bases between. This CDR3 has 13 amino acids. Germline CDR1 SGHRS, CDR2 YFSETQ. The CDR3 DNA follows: TGCGCCAGCAGCTGGAGGACGGCCTATGGCTACACCTTC. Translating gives CASSWRTAYGYTF.

Here the CDR3 DNA reads TGCGCCAGCAGCCATAGTAATAGAGGCGATGAGCAGTTCTTC. Protein: CASSHSNRGDEQFF. This chain links TRBV5-1 with TRBJ2-1, with unresolved D. V lost 4 bases to trimming and J lost 8 bases, with 16 bases between them. This CDR3 has 14 residues. Germline CDR1 SGHRS, CDR2 YFSETQ.

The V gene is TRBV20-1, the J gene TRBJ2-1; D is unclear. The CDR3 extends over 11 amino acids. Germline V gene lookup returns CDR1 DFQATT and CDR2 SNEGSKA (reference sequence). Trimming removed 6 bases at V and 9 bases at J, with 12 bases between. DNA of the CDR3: TGCAGTGCGAATGAGTATGGTGAGCAGTTCTTC. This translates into CSANEYGEQFF.

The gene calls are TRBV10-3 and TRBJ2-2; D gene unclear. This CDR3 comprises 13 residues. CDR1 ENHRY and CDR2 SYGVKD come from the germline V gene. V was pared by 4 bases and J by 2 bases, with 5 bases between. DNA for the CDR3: TGTGCCATCAGTGGTCCAAACACCGGGGAGCTGTTTTTT. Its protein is CAISGPNTGELFF.

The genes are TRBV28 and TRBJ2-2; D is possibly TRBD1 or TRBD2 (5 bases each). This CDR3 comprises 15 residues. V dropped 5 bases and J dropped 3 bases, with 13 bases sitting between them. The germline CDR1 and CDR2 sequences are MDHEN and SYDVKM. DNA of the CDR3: TGTGCCAGCAGTCCCCCTGGGGGACACACCGGGGAGCTGTTTTTT. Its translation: CASSPPGGHTGELFF.

CDR3 residues: CASSLVPGQGQETQYF. In DNA form, the CDR3 reads TGCGCCAGCAGCTTAGTACCCGGACAGGGGCAAGAGACCCAGTACTTC. The V and J genes are TRBV5-1 and TRBJ2-5, with 9 nucleotides matching TRBD1. The CDR3 consists of 16 residues. Trimming took 2 bases from V and 2 from J; bases not matched to a gene: 7. Germline V lookup: CDR1 SGHRS, CDR2 YFSETQ.

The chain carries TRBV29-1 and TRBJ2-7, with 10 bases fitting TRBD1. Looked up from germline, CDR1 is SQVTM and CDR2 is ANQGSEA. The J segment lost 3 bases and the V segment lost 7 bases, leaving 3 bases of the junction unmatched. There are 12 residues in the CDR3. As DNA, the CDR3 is TGCAGCGCCGGGACAGGGGTCTACGAGCAGTACTTC. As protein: CSAGTGVYEQYF.

CDR3 in DNA: TGTGCCAGCAGTTACCTGTCGGGGACTAGCGGCAACAATGAGCAGTTCTTC. It encodes CASSYLSGTSGNNEQFF. V and J are TRBV2 and TRBJ2-1; 11 nucleotides align to TRBD2. The J segment lost 5 bases and the V segment lost 5 bases, leaving 11 bases of the junction unmatched. Germline assignment: CDR1 SNHLY and CDR2 FYNNEI. The CDR3 loop spans 17 amino acids.

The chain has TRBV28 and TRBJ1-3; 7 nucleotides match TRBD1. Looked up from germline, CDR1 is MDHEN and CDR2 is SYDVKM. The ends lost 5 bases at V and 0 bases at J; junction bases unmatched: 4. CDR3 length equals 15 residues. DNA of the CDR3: TGTGCCAGCAGTCTGGGACAGCTCTCTGGAAACACCATATATTTT. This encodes CASSLGQLSGNTIYF.

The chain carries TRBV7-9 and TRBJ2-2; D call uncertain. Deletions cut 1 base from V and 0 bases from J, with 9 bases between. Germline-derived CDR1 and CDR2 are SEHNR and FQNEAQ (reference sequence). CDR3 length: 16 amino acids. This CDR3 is CASSLGGPTNTGELFF. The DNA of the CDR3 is TGTGCCAGCAGCTTAGGTGGACCGACGAACACCGGGGAGCTGTTTTTT.

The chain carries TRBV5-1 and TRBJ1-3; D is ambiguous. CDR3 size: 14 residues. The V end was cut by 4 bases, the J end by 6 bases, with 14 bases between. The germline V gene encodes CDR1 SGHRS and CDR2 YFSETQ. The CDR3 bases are TGCGCCAGCAGCCCCGGACTACCCCCAAACACCATATATTTT. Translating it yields CASSPGLPPNTIYF. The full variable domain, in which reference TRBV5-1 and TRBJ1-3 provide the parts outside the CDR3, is KAGVTQTPRYLIKTRGQQVTLSCSPISGHRSVSWYQQTPGQGLQFLFEYFSETQRNKGNFPGRFSGRQFSNSRSEMNVSTLELGDSALYLCASSPGLPPNTIYFGEGSWLTVV.

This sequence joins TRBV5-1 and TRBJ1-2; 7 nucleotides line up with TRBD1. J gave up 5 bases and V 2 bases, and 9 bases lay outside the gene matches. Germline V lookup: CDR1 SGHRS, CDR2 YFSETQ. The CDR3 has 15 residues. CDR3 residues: CASSLTGAGEYGYTF. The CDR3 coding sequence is TGCGCCAGCAGCTTAACAGGGGCGGGAGAGTATGGCTACACCTTC.

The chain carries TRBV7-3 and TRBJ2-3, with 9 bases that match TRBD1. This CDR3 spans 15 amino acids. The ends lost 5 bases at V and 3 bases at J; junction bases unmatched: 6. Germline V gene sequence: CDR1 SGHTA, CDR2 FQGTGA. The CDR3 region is CASSAGTGRTDTQYF. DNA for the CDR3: TGTGCCAGCAGCGCTGGGACAGGGCGTACAGATACGCAGTATTTT.

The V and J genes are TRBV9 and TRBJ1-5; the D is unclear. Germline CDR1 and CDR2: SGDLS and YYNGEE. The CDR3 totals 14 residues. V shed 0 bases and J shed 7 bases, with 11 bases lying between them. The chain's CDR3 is CASSVGSGAQPQHF. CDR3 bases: TGTGCCAGCAGCGTAGGGTCAGGAGCCCAGCCCCAGCATTTT.